The clone carrying this T cell receptor beta chain was found many times. Its target is unknown. In the original processing: To classify distant metastasis in papillary thyroid cancer, a model was built from CDR3 differences across clinicopathological groups. MiXCR was used by TCRdb to re-call the PCR reads. The V and J calls shown here were made by TCRdb, not taken from the authors' results. The table shows tens of thousands of clones, with roughly 15% occurring only once. The data belong to a study of metastatic and nonmetastatic thyroid tumors. On the study more broadly: Repertoire comparisons spanned blood and tumor or nodule tissue from malignant and benign thyroid patients.

With 0 bases removed from V and 1 base from J, the gap between germline ends came to 6 bases. The CDR3 consists of 14 residues. Germline V CDR1 and CDR2: MNHNS, SASEGT. Broader study findings: The study reportedly found significantly higher TCR beta diversity in malignant thyroid tumors than benign nodules, in blood and tumor.

Thyroid surgery had not been preceded by any treatment in any patient. The sample taken for sequencing was blood. V and J are TRBV6-1 and TRBJ1-2; D uncertain. This TCR was sampled from a female donor with papillary thyroid cancer or a benign thyroid nodule (not recorded which). Some clones in this sample may be carry-over from other donors' samples. CDR3 in DNA: TGTGCCAGCAGTGAAGCACAGAGTAACTATGGCTACACCTTC. Encoded protein: CASSEAQSNYGYTF.